These 4 T cell receptor beta chains were all obtained from the same sample, sequenced in a study of response to subunit inactivated influenza vaccine. Via MiXCR, TCRdb re-called the RT-PCR reads, giving one row per CDR3 protein. The table includes about 540,000 distinct CDR3 sequences, less than 25% detected once. These data were also reused for a study on T cells expressing NK-cell markers. From that paper: Synthesis of TCR beta cDNA relied on 5'RACE template switching carrying UMIs.

The specimen was CD4+ T cells sorted from PBMCs, collected less than 13 days after vaccination. The source is a man aged 50 or older who received an inactivated influenza vaccine.

The rearrangement joins TRBV19 to TRBJ2-5; D is tentatively TRBD1 or TRBD2 (5 bases each). The germline CDR1 and CDR2 sequences are LNHDA and SQIVND (reference sequence). The CDR3 totals 15 residues. Trimming took off 3 bases at V and 5 bases at J, with 16 bases between the two ends. Written as DNA, the CDR3 is TGTGCCAGTAGTATTCGGCTAGGTGGGACGGAGACCCAGTACTTC. Residues: CASSIRLGGTETQYF.

In its sample, this clonotype was seen a few times. The rearrangement uses TRBV6-1 and TRBJ1-5; no definite D call. Germline assignment: CDR1 MNHNS and CDR2 SASEGT. Trimming cost V 0 bases and J 3 bases, with 6 bases left between them. The CDR3 spans 14 residues. The DNA of the CDR3 is TGTGCCAGCAGTGAAGCTCGTCCCAATCAGCCCCAGCATTTT. Its protein product is CASSEARPNQPQHF.

This sequence joins TRBV6-4 and TRBJ1-2, with 10 bases fitting TRBD1. Germline-derived CDR1 and CDR2 are MRHNA and SNTAGT. Germline trimming cut 5 bases from V and 0 bases from J; bases unmatched to any gene: 3. The CDR3 runs to 15 residues. The CDR3 protein is CASSRDRGTNYGYTF. The CDR3, as DNA: TGTGCCAGCAGTAGGGACAGGGGAACTAACTATGGCTACACCTTC.

Ten or more counts support this clonotype. The CDR3 DNA is TGTGCCAGCAGCCCTTTAGCGGGAGTAACCTCCTACGAGCAGTACTTC. As protein: CASSPLAGVTSYEQYF. V gene TRBV7-2 combines with J gene TRBJ2-7, with TRBD2 identical over 9 bases. Germline CDR1 reads SGHTA; CDR2 reads FQGNSA. With 5 bases clipped from V and 0 bases from J, the junction kept 8 bases outside the gene matches. This CDR3 region has 16 residues.